This T cell receptor (beta chain) was identified in a study of graft-versus-host responses after intestinal transplantation. Study details: Transplantation in recipients was multivisceral, liver-intestinal, or isolated intestinal. Every recipient had anti-thymocyte globulin induction and around 3 years of tacrolimus plus steroids. Whole-study results and caveats: GvH clonotypes were identified within recipient marrow, with a subset emerging first in ileum or blood. Allografts of one patient group, those with graft-donor T cell macrochimerism, had high graft-versus-host to host-versus-graft clonal ratios.

Measured with immunoSEQ multiplex PCR; TCRdb has only the in-frame clones, and not every one. The sample lists approximately 40,000 clones, more than 80% occurring once. A note on this clone: The target antigen is unknown.

The CDR3 loop spans 14 amino acids. CDR1 and CDR2 (germline): MNHNS, SASEGT. Trimming removed 2 bases from V and 7 bases from J, with 9 bases in between. The source material was PBMCs, sampled around 330 days after intestinal transplant. The chain employs TRBV6-1 and TRBJ1-6; maybe TRBD1 (5 bases). The receptor comes from a human patient who received an intestinal transplant, so some T cells may come from the graft donor. The CDR3 sequence: CASSESGGNSPLHF. CDR3 DNA sequence: TGTGCCAGCAGTGAAAGTGGGGGAAATTCACCCCTCCACTTT.